These 28 T cell receptor beta chains share one sample of origin, sequenced in a study of T cell repertoires and Cas9 in healthy adults. Method: immunoSEQ multiplex PCR; TCRdb's copy keeps in-frame clones and lacks some. The sample gives 20,000 to 25,000 clones, about 92% of which show up once; 0.69% is in the top ten. The sequenced sample consisted of CD4+ effector T cells (CD127+, CD25-, CD137-, CD154-) from PBMCs; culture status not recorded. These receptor sequences come from a human donor in good health.

The chain recombines TRBV7-6 with TRBJ2-3, with D maybe TRBD2 (7 bases). V was shortened by 4 bases and J by 3 bases, with 14 bases between the two germline ends. Germline assignment: CDR1 SGHVS and CDR2 FNYEAQ. The CDR3 runs 15 residues. The CDR3 region is CASSYGGGGTDTQYF. For the CDR3, the DNA is TGTGCCAGCAGCTATGGGGGGGGCGGAACAGATACGCAGTATTTT.

This clone was recorded only once. The chain joins TRBV7-3 to TRBJ1-1; D gene ambiguous. V gave up 0 bases and J gave up 0 bases, with 2 bases separating them. This CDR3 has 13 residues. Per the germline V gene, CDR1 is SGHTA and CDR2 is FQGTGA. The CDR3 sequence: CASSLTLNTEAFF. The CDR3 nucleotides are TGTGCCAGCAGCTTAACGTTGAACACTGAAGCTTTCTTT.

The chain carries TRBV19 and TRBJ1-1, with unresolved D. Trimming took 5 bases from V and 0 from J, leaving 10 bases between them. The CDR3 runs to 14 residues. The V gene's germline CDR1 is LNHDA and CDR2 SQIVND (reference sequence). CDR3 sequence reads: CASSPQAMNTEAFF. Here the CDR3 DNA reads TGTGCCAGTAGTCCCCAGGCCATGAACACTGAAGCTTTCTTT.

The rearrangement links TRBV7-8 to TRBJ2-5, with no clear D. Germline V gives CDR1 SGHVS, CDR2 FQNEAQ. Trimming took 2 bases from V and 5 from J, leaving 6 bases between them. This CDR3 is 12 amino acids long. CDR3 in amino acids: CASSLRVETQYF. CDR3 in DNA: TGTGCCAGCAGCTTACGCGTGGAGACCCAGTACTTC.

The rearrangement uses TRBV6-1 and TRBJ2-5; D is ambiguous. The closer fit of TRBJ2-7 to the DNA end suggests the J call may be wrong. Looked up from germline, CDR1 is MNHNS and CDR2 is SASEGT. The CDR3 sequence is 15 residues long. The CDR3 nucleotides read TGTGCCAGCGGCCTAGGACGGCTGGGGTCCTACGAGCAGTACTTC. This sequence encodes CASGLGRLGSYEQYF.

This chain joins TRBV7-9 and TRBJ2-3, with 7 bases identical to TRBD2. The V and J ends lost 1 base and 2 bases, in that order; junction bases with no gene match: 3. Germline V gene data show CDR1 as SEHNR and CDR2 as FQNEAQ (reference sequence). CDR3 length: 15 amino acids. CDR3 in DNA: TGTGCCAGCAGCTTAGACAGCGGGGTCACAGATACGCAGTATTTT. It yields the protein CASSLDSGVTDTQYF.

This clone was counted once. This rearrangement joins TRBV6-5 to TRBJ1-1, with a possible D match to TRBD1 (6 bases). V lost 5 bases, J lost 0 bases, and 7 bases lay in between. This CDR3 region has 13 residues. CDR1 MNHEY and CDR2 SVGAGI come from the germline V gene. CDR3 amino acids: CASSRTVNTEAFF. The CDR3 region has the DNA TGTGCCAGCAGTAGGACAGTGAACACTGAAGCTTTCTTT.

The chain is built from TRBV14 and TRBJ2-1, with D perhaps matching TRBD2 (5 bases). Trimming took off 8 bases at V and 16 bases at J, with 18 bases between the two ends. From germline, CDR1 is SGHDN and CDR2 FVKESK. The CDR3 is 11 amino acids. The CDR3: CASGTGIGFFF. In DNA form, the CDR3 reads TGTGCCAGCGGAACCGGGATCGGCTTTTTCTTC.

This clone was seen just once. DNA of the CDR3: TGCGCCAGCAGCTTGGGGGTGCAAGAGACCCAGTACTTC. The encoded protein is CASSLGVQETQYF. The rearrangement links TRBV4-1 to TRBJ2-5; either TRBD1 or TRBD2 may fit D (5 bases each). From germline, CDR1 is MGHRA and CDR2 YSYEKL. V gave up 5 bases and J gave up 2 bases, with 9 bases separating them. The CDR3 sequence is 13 residues long.

The chain has TRBV6-1 and TRBJ1-1; 7 bases align to TRBD1. This CDR3 spans 11 amino acids. The V segment lost 5 bases and the J segment 11 bases; nucleotides outside the gene matches: 5. Per germline, CDR1 MNHNS and CDR2 SASEGT. CDR3 amino acids: CASSHGTAAFF. CDR3 coding DNA: TGTGCCAGCAGTCACGGGACAGCCGCTTTCTTT.

J is TRBJ2-1 and V is TRBV6-1, with D possibly being TRBD1 or TRBD2 (6 bases each). CDR1 and CDR2 from the germline V gene are MNHNS and SASEGT. The V and J ends lost 4 bases and 0 bases respectively, with 16 bases between them. The CDR3 covers 17 residues. The CDR3 DNA reads TGTGCCAGCAGTGTTACCTCCGGGGGCTCCTCCTACAATGAGCAGTTCTTC. Its translation: CASSVTSGGSSYNEQFF.

J is TRBJ2-5 and V is TRBV6-6; D gene uncertain. The CDR3 is made up of 14 amino acids. CDR1 is MNHNY, CDR2 SVGAGI, per germline (reference sequence). The V end lost 1 base, the J end lost 1 base, and 7 bases lay between the germline ends. The CDR3 region has the DNA TGTGCCAGCAGTTACTGGAACAGCCAAGAGACCCAGTACTTC. Its translation is CASSYWNSQETQYF.

This clone was observed a handful of times. CDR3 loop: CASSEPRDRSLLARETQYF. The CDR3 region has the DNA TGCGCCAGCAGTGAGCCGCGGGACAGGTCCCTACTAGCCCGAGAGACCCAGTACTTC. V is TRBV10-2 and J is TRBJ2-5; 8 bases fit TRBD1. Germline-derived CDR1 and CDR2 are WSHSY and SAAADI. With 2 bases clipped from V and 4 bases from J, the junction kept 18 bases outside the gene matches. The CDR3 consists of 19 residues.

This rearrangement joins TRBV7-2 to TRBJ2-3; TRBD2 matches 16 bases. Trimming cost V 3 bases and J 10 bases; bases outside gene matches: 7. The CDR3 has 16 residues. Germline V gene data show CDR1 as SGHTA and CDR2 as FQGNSA. The CDR3 region has the DNA TGTGCCAGCAGCTTGGGACTAGCGGGGGGGATCTGGGCGCAGTATTTT. This encodes CASSLGLAGGIWAQYF. Filled out from reference TRBV7-2 and TRBJ2-3, the complete variable domain reads GAGVSQSPSNKVTEKGKDVELRCDPISGHTALYWYRQSLGQGLEFLIYFQGNSAPDKSGLPSDRFSAERTGGSVSTLTIQRTQQEDSAVYLCASSLGLAGGIWAQYFGPGTRLTVL.

J is TRBJ1-2 and V is TRBV19; 8 nucleotides align to TRBD1. This CDR3 has 16 residues. CDR1 and CDR2 from the germline V gene are LNHDA and SQIVND (reference sequence). V shed 7 bases, J shed 0 bases, and the junction held 10 bases outside the gene matches. DNA for the CDR3: TGTGCCAGTAACACCTTCCGGGACAGGCCTAACTATGGCTACACCTTC. Its translation: CASNTFRDRPNYGYTF.

Notes on this clone: One junction end disagrees with the germline gene, perhaps due to a read error. The chain recombines TRBV19 with TRBJ2-3; no clear D gene. The CDR3 totals 11 residues. Germline assignment: CDR1 LNHDA and CDR2 SQIVND (reference sequence). CDR3 region: CASSSKDTQYF. In DNA form, the CDR3 reads TGTGCCAGTAGTAGCAAAGATACGCAGTATTTT. Supplemented by reference TRBV19 and TRBJ2-3, the full variable domain reads DGGITQSPKYLFRKEGQNVTLSCEQNLNHDAMYWYRQDPGQGLRLIYYSQIVNDFQKGDIAEGYSVSREKKESFPLTVTSAQKNPTAFYLCASSSKDTQYFGPGTRLTVL.

The rearrangement links TRBV6-5 to TRBJ2-7, with D hard to call. Germline V gene lookup returns CDR1 MNHEY and CDR2 SVGAGI. The V end lost 8 bases, the J end lost 6 bases, and 14 bases lay between the germline ends. The CDR3 covers 12 residues. DNA for the CDR3: TGTGCCAGCGCCCACGAGATGGGCGAGCAGTACTTC. It specifies CASAHEMGEQYF.

V gene TRBV19 combines with J gene TRBJ1-2; a weak D match, TRBD1 (5 bases). CDR3 length: 16 amino acids. The V gene's germline CDR1 is LNHDA and CDR2 SQIVND (reference sequence). V was trimmed by 5 bases and J by 7 bases, leaving 23 bases between them. DNA of the CDR3: TGTGCCAGTAGTCCTATCGGGGGGAAGGACGCGCGTGGCTACACCTTC. Protein: CASSPIGGKDARGYTF. The complete variable domain, with remaining parts taken from reference TRBV19 and TRBJ1-2, reads DGGITQSPKYLFRKEGQNVTLSCEQNLNHDAMYWYRQDPGQGLRLIYYSQIVNDFQKGDIAEGYSVSREKKESFPLTVTSAQKNPTAFYLCASSPIGGKDARGYTFGSGTRLTVV.

V is TRBV23-1 and J is TRBJ1-2; D is undetermined. TRBV23-1 is an ORF; its function is uncertain. V was cut by 4 bases and J by 6 bases, with 12 bases left in between. The CDR3 runs to 13 residues. The CDR3 loop is CASSRGSRHGYTF. The CDR3 DNA is TGCGCCAGCAGTCGCGGGTCACGCCATGGCTACACCTTC.

This sequence joins TRBV7-9 and TRBJ2-7; possible D gene TRBD2, 7 bases. Germline V gene sequence: CDR1 SEHNR, CDR2 FQNEAQ (reference sequence). Trimming took 1 base from V and 2 from J, leaving 15 bases between them. The CDR3 is 16 amino acids. Here the CDR3 reads CASSLVERGAPYEQYF. The CDR3 DNA reads as TGTGCCAGCAGCTTAGTAGAACGGGGGGCACCCTACGAGCAGTACTTC.

The rearrangement joins TRBV6-5 to TRBJ2-7; 7 bases line up with TRBD1. The CDR3 runs 13 residues. Losses at the gene ends were 7 bases for V and 5 bases for J; bases not matched to a gene: 8. Germline values: CDR1 MNHEY, CDR2 SVGAGI. CDR3 sequence (DNA): TGTGCCAGCACGCGACAGGGAACCCACGAGCAGTACTTC. This gives the protein CASTRQGTHEQYF.

The chain carries TRBV5-5 and TRBJ2-5, with D possibly being TRBD2 (6 bases). The DNA end favors TRBJ2-7, so the J call may be wrong. Looked up from germline, CDR1 is SGHKS and CDR2 is YYEKEE (reference sequence). This CDR3 is 15 amino acids long. CDR3 residues: CASSPGVSEAYEQYF. The CDR3 DNA reads TGTGCCAGCAGCCCGGGGGTAAGTGAGGCCTACGAGCAGTACTTC.

The rearrangement joins TRBV6-5 to TRBJ1-3; D not certain. The CDR3 extends over 13 amino acids. Trimming removed 4 bases from V and 8 bases from J, with 12 bases in between. The V gene's germline CDR1 is MNHEY and CDR2 SVGAGI. CDR3 sequence reads: CASSFSMGYTIYF. DNA for the CDR3: TGTGCCAGCAGTTTTTCGATGGGCTACACCATATATTTT.

The J gene is TRBJ1-5, the V gene TRBV6-1, with D perhaps matching TRBD1 (6 bases). With 7 bases removed from V and 6 bases from J, the gap between germline ends came to 13 bases. Germline-derived CDR1 and CDR2 are MNHNS and SASEGT. This CDR3 region has 13 residues. The CDR3 sequence: CASTLGAGQPQHF. The CDR3 DNA is TGTGCCAGCACGTTGGGGGCGGGTCAGCCCCAGCATTTT.

This chain connects TRBV11-2 to TRBJ2-3; D might be TRBD1 (5 bases). This CDR3 spans 13 amino acids. V lost 7 bases and J lost 7, with 15 bases in between. Germline lookup yields CDR1 SGHAT and CDR2 FQNNGV. The CDR3 reads CASTVLQVHTQYF. The CDR3 DNA reads TGTGCCAGCACCGTATTACAGGTCCATACGCAGTATTTT.

V is TRBV7-2 and J is TRBJ2-5; TRBD1 or TRBD2 may be the D gene (5 bases each). Germline CDR1 SGHTA, CDR2 FQGNSA. This CDR3 has 12 amino acids. Trimming left V 8 bases short and J 5 bases short, with 12 bases between. The CDR3 nucleotides are TGTGCCAGCGACGAGGGGTTGGAGACCCAGTACTTC. It specifies CASDEGLETQYF.

This chain connects TRBV5-1 to TRBJ2-4; D assignment may be TRBD1 or TRBD2 (5 bases each). The V gene lost 0 bases and the J gene lost 8 bases, with 15 bases spanning the gap. CDR3 length: 15 residues. Germline V gene lookup returns CDR1 SGHRS and CDR2 YFSETQ. Here the CDR3 reads CASSLEGRVMDIQYF. DNA for the CDR3: TGCGCCAGCAGCTTGGAGGGGAGAGTAATGGACATTCAGTACTTC.

A note on this clone: Other DNA sequences in this specimen translate into the identical CDR3. Here the CDR3 DNA reads TGCGCCAGCAGCCCCGTCATCGGGAATTCACCCCTCCACTTT. It encodes CASSPVIGNSPLHF. The chain combines TRBV5-1 with TRBJ1-6, with D hard to call. The length of the CDR3 is 14 residues. V dropped 4 bases and J dropped 7 bases, with 12 bases sitting between them. CDR1 SGHRS and CDR2 YFSETQ come from the germline V gene.